This TCR beta chain is from a study of cytotoxic CD8 clonotypes in ibrutinib-treated CLL. Study results and limitations: Sampling time points were not equivalent between sustained-remission and progressing patients. Under therapy, public clonotypes either contracted or stayed stable, and they were uncommon.

As to this clone: Its antigen remains unknown.

Profiled with immunoSEQ multiplex PCR; TCRdb holds only in-frame clones, not every one. The data contain 50,000 to 65,000 clones, roughly 70% of them singletons. V was pared by 3 bases and J by 0 bases, with 7 bases of the junction left unmatched. Germline V gene sequence: CDR1 SGDLS, CDR2 YYNGEE. This CDR3 is built from 18 residues. This sequence originates from a human donor with chronic lymphocytic leukemia. The sequenced sample was PBMCs, obtained after 12 months of ibrutinib treatment. The chain has TRBV9 and TRBJ2-6; TRBD1 agrees at 9 bases. The CDR3 sequence is CASSGLGQGISGANVLTF. Written as DNA, the CDR3 is TGTGCCAGCAGCGGCCTCGGACAGGGGATCTCTGGGGCCAACGTCCTGACTTTC.